Given below is one T cell receptor (beta chain) in context. This clonotype was counted ten times or more. What this receptor recognizes is not known. Base-call qualities are not available, and no considerably larger clone is one nucleotide away. The TCR beta CDR3 regions were amplified from the RNA transcripts. A first-round RT-PCR of the TCR CDR3 used the HTBI primer set with the Qiagen OneStep RT-PCR kit. Libraries were constructed in a second round of multiplex PCR, after which size selection and purification were carried out. Sequencing of the libraries was done on an Illumina HiSeq2000 using paired-end 100 bp reads. The study's own analysis went as follows. SOAPnuke was used to process the raw data, with reads discarded if the reads contained adapters or uncalled bases, had a mean Phred below 15, or lacked an exact constant-primer or identifier match. COPE v1.2.5 was used to merge high-quality paired reads, and clonotypes were defined as unique nucleotide sequences. MiTCR v1.1 was used to align clonotypes to the IMGT TRBV, TRBD and TRBJ reference segments. Analysis was restricted to V-J combinations with a frequency above 0.0001, which covered roughly 99% of repertoires. A TCS score was defined as the ratio of F50 (clonal expansion) to E x V (chaos), with BLOSUM62-based TCRdist applied between CDR3 peptides within each V-J. Welch's t-statistics and random forest reduced just over 500 V-J features to 13, which were used in a naive Bayes classifier (R e1071). The public reads were run again by TCRdb, first through fastp at Q25 and then through MiXCR, and only productive beta chains were kept. Here each entry gathers all rows of one CDR3 protein and keeps the most common genes and DNA. It is TCRdb's table, rather than the study itself, that gives the V and J calls and clone size. Within this sample are fewer than 500,000 distinct CDR3 sequences, with 14% to 15% of them counted one time only. Around 13% of the sample lies in the top ten.

This record belongs to a study of T cells in Graves' hyperthyroidism and ophthalmopathy (dated by TCRdb to between 2018 and 2021). As for the study more broadly: Peripheral blood samples were taken at the time of initial diagnosis, prior to any treatment. After sampling, hyperthyroidism patients received methimazole starting at 30 mg daily, and ophthalmopathy patients received high-dose intravenous methylprednisolone. The paper reports TCR Vbeta CDR3 sequencing of over 130 peripheral blood samples: some 44 ophthalmopathy, 75 to 80 hyperthyroidism and 17 progressor patients. In addition, the study compared T-cell repertoires in thyroid tissue and in blood from a handful of Graves' hyperthyroidism patients. Prospective prediction of ophthalmopathy was tested in an independent validation cohort consisting of some 18 hyperthyroidism patients and 17 patients who later progressed to ophthalmopathy. For training and testing, the 100 patients in the discovery cohort were randomly divided in a 7:3 ratio. To identify TCR V-J signatures that set the groups apart, the researchers used a discovery cohort of about a hundred patients, made up of 40 to 45 with Graves' ophthalmopathy and 57 with stable Graves' hyperthyroidism. What the work shows at the level of the full study, not this receptor alone: Most expanded thyroid clonotypes (frequency above 0.001) were also detected in blood, a finding suggesting that blood repertoires may reflect thyroid immune responses. No statistical method was used to set the sample size in advance, and investigators knew the group allocation. In cross-validation, a model built on a 13 V-J signature told ophthalmopathy apart from stable hyperthyroidism with under 90% sensitivity and around 84% specificity, and in testing the same model reached 80%/75%. In validation, progression to ophthalmopathy was predicted by the model with 55% to 71% sensitivity and 72% to 80% specificity, a median of about 6.8 months before onset.

For CDR1 and CDR2, the germline V gene lists SNHLY and FYNNEI. Trimming removed 1 base from V and 5 bases from J; the gene matches leave 4 bases unexplained. The CDR3, from cysteine to phenylalanine, totals 14 residues. Just CDR3 DNA is preserved here, 42 bases in frame from base 1. Ophthalmopathy patients had moderately to severely active disease, Clinical Activity Score of at least 3, NOSPECS grade of at least 4, and duration under 3 months. Exclusion was applied to patients with uncontrolled infections, other autoimmune diseases, pregnancy or lactation. Diagnoses were established on the basis of clinical symptoms, serum thyroxine and TRAb, thyroid ultrasound, and orbital computed tomography. Ficoll-Paque density gradient centrifugation was used to isolate PBMCs from about 10 ml of fresh peripheral blood. Trizol reagent was used to extract total RNA, and RNA quality was then checked on an Agilent 2100 Bioanalyzer.

The clonotype was recovered from a man younger than 35 with Graves' ophthalmopathy. The rearranged chain carries TRBV2 and TRBJ2-5; TRBD1 matches 7 bases in the middle. The sequenced sample was blood. The nucleotides read TGTGCCAGCAGTGAAGGACAGGGCTTTGAGACCCAGTACTTC. Translation gives CASSEGQGFETQYF.